This TCR beta chain derives from a study of blood T cell repertoires in COVID-19. Study background: From the United States, Italy and Spain came samples of acute and convalescent COVID-19.

Per the original data handling: Scientists estimated how many nucleated cells there were by amplifying reference gene primers. Using immunoSEQ multiplex PCR, the repertoire was profiled, and TCRdb retains in-frame clones only, with some absent. V and J calls plus clone size are reproduced from that table; the DNA served to infer D and trimming. The sample consists of about 250,000 clones, 80% to 85% of them appearing once. Per the germline V gene, CDR1 is SGHRS and CDR2 is YFSETQ. J was trimmed by 6 bases and V by 6 bases; bases with no gene match: 12. The CDR3 contains 14 residues. The sequenced sample was peripheral blood. The sequence derives from a man in his forties with acute or convalescent COVID-19. The rearrangement uses TRBV5-1 and TRBJ2-7; 7 bases line up with TRBD2. In DNA form, the CDR3 reads TGCGCCAGCAACGAAGACGGGAGGAAACTCGAGCAGTACTTC. Its translation: CASNEDGRKLEQYF.